The 27 T cell receptor beta chains given below trace back to one sample, sequenced in a study of T-cell reconstitution after alpha-beta-depleted transplantation in children. During its preparation, the TCRbeta library received unique molecular identifiers. TCRdb re-called the PCR reads through MiXCR, storing one row per CDR3 protein. In the table there are about 500,000 distinct CDR3 sequences, approximately 32% of which are singletons. This specimen was PBMCs from the stem cell graft donor, taken from the stem cell graft. The receptors come from a human donor who donated a stem cell graft to a child with aplastic anemia.

The chain couples TRBV6-6 to TRBJ2-1; D ambiguous. Germline CDR1 and CDR2: MNHNY and SVGAGI (reference sequence). There are 12 residues in the CDR3. V was shortened by 5 bases and J by 2 bases, with 4 bases between the two germline ends. CDR3 nucleotide sequence: TGTGCCAGCAGTACAGCCTACAATGAGCAGTTCTTC. Translation: CASSTAYNEQFF.

The chain couples TRBV15 to TRBJ2-5; 8 nucleotides agree with TRBD2. The germline V gene encodes CDR1 LNHNV and CDR2 YYDKDF (reference sequence). The CDR3 contains 17 residues. Germline trimming cut 0 bases from V and 1 base from J; bases unmatched to any gene: 7. The CDR3 DNA is TGTGCCACCAGCAGAGATCTTGTAGCGGGAACCCAAGAGACCCAGTACTTC. It is translated as CATSRDLVAGTQETQYF.

This clonotype was recorded a few times. The chain carries TRBV20-1 and TRBJ1-1, with 8 positions matching TRBD1. The V segment lost 7 bases and the J segment 0 bases; nucleotides outside the gene matches: 4. The CDR3 is 13 residues long. Germline V CDR1 and CDR2: DFQATT, SNEGSKA (reference sequence). CDR3 DNA: TGCAGTGGTGGGACAGGACTGAACACTGAAGCTTTCTTT. Encoded protein: CSGGTGLNTEAFF.

The gene calls are TRBV9 and TRBJ2-5; a weak D match, TRBD2 (5 bases). Germline V gene sequence: CDR1 SGDLS, CDR2 YYNGEE. The CDR3 is 16 amino acids. The germline V and J ends were trimmed by 0 bases and 2 bases, with 14 bases remaining between them. The CDR3 DNA follows: TGTGCCAGCAGCGTAGGGGCCAGACTACTGCAAGAGACCCAGTACTTC. Translation gives CASSVGARLLQETQYF.

This clonotype showed up just a few times. This chain connects TRBV10-2 to TRBJ1-2; 7 bases are shared with TRBD1. Germline lookup yields CDR1 WSHSY and CDR2 SAAADI. This CDR3 has 18 amino acids. V dropped 3 bases and J dropped 3; count of bases not matched to a gene: 16. The CDR3, as DNA: TGCGCCAGCAGTGAAATAAGGGACAGCTCCTTCTTCCACTATGGCTACACCTTC. Protein sequence: CASSEIRDSSFFHYGYTF.

This clonotype was counted between two and nine times. The chain carries TRBV9 and TRBJ1-2; D unresolved. V was pared by 2 bases and J by 6 bases, with 29 bases between. The CDR3 is made up of 19 amino acids. Germline V gene sequence: CDR1 SGDLS, CDR2 YYNGEE. DNA of the CDR3: TGTGCCAGCAGCGTGGCCCTATACTCGGACGGAGGTCTTAAGGATGGCTACACCTTC. Translation: CASSVALYSDGGLKDGYTF.

This clonotype appeared a few times. The chain links TRBV20-1 to TRBJ2-5; D unresolved. Trimming took off 6 bases at V and 5 bases at J, with 16 bases between the two ends. The CDR3 covers 13 residues. Germline V gene lookup returns CDR1 DFQATT and CDR2 SNEGSKA (reference sequence). The CDR3 protein is CSAPKRLSETQYF. CDR3 nucleotide sequence: TGCAGTGCCCCCAAGAGGCTATCGGAGACCCAGTACTTC.

This clonotype was recorded a few times. The chain joins TRBV6-2 or TRBV6-3 to TRBJ2-7; D may match TRBD1 or TRBD2 (6 bases each). V lost 2 bases to trimming and J lost 7 bases, with 12 bases between them. The CDR3 runs to 13 residues. Germline CDR1 and CDR2: MNHEY and SVGEGT. The CDR3 DNA is TGTGCCAGCAGTTACCCGGGGGCAAAAGAGCAGTACGTC. Its translation: CASSYPGAKEQYV.

The chain recombines TRBV27 with TRBJ1-2, with 10 bases matching TRBD1. With V trimmed by 5 bases and J by 7 bases, 10 bases remained unmatched. Per germline, CDR1 MNHEY and CDR2 SMNVEV (reference sequence). The CDR3 consists of 15 residues. In nucleotides, the CDR3 is TGTGCCAGCAGTCCCGCCGACAGGGGGCTGCGTGGCTACACCTTC. Protein sequence: CASSPADRGLRGYTF.

The chain carries TRBV7-2 and TRBJ2-7; 13 positions agree with TRBD2. Germline-derived CDR1 and CDR2 are SGHTA and FQGNSA. This CDR3 spans 17 amino acids. The junction had 11 bases not matched to a gene; V was cut back by 3 bases and J by 6 bases. The CDR3 nucleotides read TGTGCCAGCAGCTTGGCCGGGACTAGCGGGATTTTGAGCGAGCAGTACTTC. This codes for CASSLAGTSGILSEQYF. The whole variable domain, filled in from reference TRBV7-2 and TRBJ2-7, reads GAGVSQSPSNKVTEKGKDVELRCDPISGHTALYWYRQSLGQGLEFLIYFQGNSAPDKSGLPSDRFSAERTGGSVSTLTIQRTQQEDSAVYLCASSLAGTSGILSEQYFGPGTRLTVT.

This clonotype turned up a few times. The gene calls are TRBV6-2 or TRBV6-3 and TRBJ2-1; D is unresolved. Germline V gene data show CDR1 as MNHEY and CDR2 as SVGEGT. Trimming took off 5 bases at V and 4 bases at J, with 9 bases between the two ends. The CDR3 has 13 residues. CDR3 sequence: CASSKTDYNEQFF. The DNA for the CDR3 is TGTGCCAGCAGTAAGACTGATTACAATGAGCAGTTCTTC.

V gene TRBV10-3 combines with J gene TRBJ2-7; D perhaps matches TRBD2 (6 bases). The CDR3 sequence is 14 residues long. V was shortened by 2 bases and J by 5 bases, with 13 bases between the two germline ends. Germline CDR1 reads ENHRY; CDR2 reads SYGVKD. The CDR3 DNA sequence: TGTGCCATCAGTGAGGGGACTTCAGACCACGAGCAGTACGTC. Protein sequence: CAISEGTSDHEQYV.

The rearrangement uses TRBV12-3 or TRBV12-4 and TRBJ1-5; D is uncertain. This CDR3 is 13 amino acids long. Trimming pared 5 bases from V and 1 base from J, leaving 6 bases between. The CDR3 DNA reads TGTGCCAGCAGTGGCAGGAGCAATCAGCCCCAGCATTTT. As protein: CASSGRSNQPQHF.

This chain links TRBV5-1 with TRBJ2-5, with D possibly TRBD1 on 5 matching bases. The CDR3 consists of 13 residues. CDR1 and CDR2 from the germline V gene are SGHRS and YFSETQ. Trimming took 2 bases from V and 3 from J, leaving 8 bases between them. The CDR3 is CASSFQDKETQYF. CDR3 coding DNA: TGCGCCAGCAGCTTCCAGGACAAAGAGACCCAGTACTTC.

The chain uses TRBV18 and TRBJ1-3; possibly TRBD1 for D (5 bases). This CDR3 is built from 15 residues. Per the germline V gene, CDR1 is KGHSH and CDR2 is LQKENI. V lost 2 bases, J lost 3 bases, and 11 bases lay in between. CDR3 sequence reads: CASSPSQQGGNTIYF. The CDR3 DNA reads TGTGCCAGCTCACCATCACAGCAGGGTGGAAACACCATATATTTT.

The CDR3 sequence is CSARGQSMRNEQFF. In nucleotides, the CDR3 is TGCAGTGCTAGAGGACAGTCAATGAGGAATGAGCAGTTCTTC. The chain is built from TRBV20-1 and TRBJ2-1, with TRBD1 as a possible D gene (5 bases). Germline CDR1 DFQATT, CDR2 SNEGSKA (reference sequence). This CDR3 comprises 14 residues. V gave up 1 base and J gave up 7 bases, with 14 bases separating them.

The chain couples TRBV12-3 or TRBV12-4 to TRBJ1-5, with TRBD1 matching over 7 bases. The ends lost 2 bases at V and 4 bases at J; junction bases unmatched: 5. There are 15 residues in the CDR3. CDR3 in DNA: TGTGCCAGCAGTTTACAGGGACAGATTAATCAGCCCCAGCATTTT. Its translation is CASSLQGQINQPQHF.

CDR3 protein: CASSSGLANNEQFF. CDR3 nucleotides: TGTGCCAGCAGCTCGGGACTAGCGAACAATGAGCAGTTCTTC. The gene calls are TRBV7-2 and TRBJ2-1; 10 bases fit TRBD2. V was clipped by 4 bases and J by 5 bases; unmatched bases: 2. This CDR3 has 14 residues. Germline values: CDR1 SGHTA, CDR2 FQGNSA.

This clonotype came up many times. The DNA of the CDR3 is TGCGCCAGCAGCTTGGGTCTCCGGGAGCAGTTCTTC. This codes for CASSLGLREQFF. This chain connects TRBV5-1 to TRBJ2-1; D is undetermined. V lost 0 bases and J lost 10, with 8 bases in between. CDR3 size: 12 residues. The germline CDR1 and CDR2 sequences are SGHRS and YFSETQ.

The sample holds a few counts of this clonotype. This chain joins TRBV5-4 and TRBJ1-4; 8 positions match TRBD1. This CDR3 is 13 amino acids long. The germline gives CDR1 SGHNT, CDR2 YYREEE (reference sequence). Trimming at V came to 4 bases and at J to 7 bases, leaving 3 bases not matched to a gene. CDR3 loop: CASSLDRVEKLFF. Written as DNA, the CDR3 is TGTGCCAGCAGCCTGGACAGGGTTGAAAAACTGTTTTTT.

This clonotype was seen more than once but under ten times. This rearrangement joins TRBV11-2 to TRBJ2-7; D is possibly TRBD2 (6 bases). Trimming pared 7 bases from V and 0 bases from J, leaving 13 bases between. There are 14 residues in the CDR3. CDR1 is SGHAT, CDR2 FQNNGV, per germline. The CDR3 here is CASMAGRSSYEQYF. The CDR3 region has the DNA TGTGCCAGCATGGCGGGGCGGAGCTCCTACGAGCAGTACTTC.

The chain couples TRBV20-1 to TRBJ2-1; 13 bases fit TRBD2. CDR1 is DFQATT and CDR2 is SNEGSKA in the germline V gene (reference sequence). Trimming cost V 0 bases and J 3 bases; bases outside gene matches: 2. This CDR3 is built from 16 residues. This CDR3 reads CSAREWTSGSYNEQFF. The CDR3 DNA is TGCAGTGCTAGAGAATGGACTAGCGGGAGCTACAATGAGCAGTTCTTC.

The chain couples TRBV7-2 to TRBJ2-2; 8 bases agree with TRBD1. The germline CDR1 and CDR2 sequences are SGHTA and FQGNSA. CDR3 size: 16 residues. V was clipped by 5 bases and J by 5 bases; unmatched bases: 10. The chain's CDR3 is CASSPGAGGGTGELFF. CDR3 bases: TGTGCCAGCAGCCCCGGGGCAGGGGGCGGTACCGGGGAGCTGTTTTTT.

The rearrangement uses TRBV12-3 or TRBV12-4 and TRBJ2-7; TRBD2 matches at 8 bases. Trimming removed 4 bases from V and 5 bases from J; junction bases left unmatched: 16. This CDR3 has 17 residues. CDR3 residues: CASSSSSRLAGRNEQYF. The CDR3 nucleotides are TGTGCCAGCAGTTCATCCTCCCGGCTAGCGGGCAGGAACGAGCAGTACTTC.

The chain joins TRBV12-5 to TRBJ1-3; possibly TRBD1 for D (5 bases). Trimming removed 2 bases from V and 3 bases from J, with 23 bases in between. Germline CDR1 and CDR2: LGHNT and FRNRAP. The CDR3 contains 19 residues. CDR3 amino acids: CASGLRHAGTHRGGNTIYF. In DNA, the CDR3 is TGTGCTAGTGGTTTGCGCCACGCCGGGACCCACCGGGGTGGAAACACCATATATTTT.

This clonotype was counted between two and nine times. This rearrangement joins TRBV18 to TRBJ2-7; 11 nucleotides agree with TRBD2. This CDR3 comprises 17 residues. Trimming took 2 bases from V and 2 from J; bases not matched to a gene: 8. In germline, CDR1 is KGHSH, CDR2 LQKENI. The CDR3 region is CASSPTGTSGATYEQYV. CDR3 nucleotide sequence: TGTGCCAGCTCACCAACCGGGACTAGCGGAGCTACCTACGAGCAGTACGTC.

The chain recombines TRBV7-2 with TRBJ2-2; D not certain. There are 15 residues in the CDR3. Germline values: CDR1 SGHTA, CDR2 FQGNSA. The ends were cut back, 1 base at V and 4 bases at J, with 10 bases in the middle. The CDR3, as DNA: TGTGCCAGCAGCTTAGAATTTATCTCCACCGGGGAGCTGTTTTTT. It codes for CASSLEFISTGELFF. Full variable domain (outside the CDR3, taken from reference TRBV7-2 and TRBJ2-2): GAGVSQSPSNKVTEKGKDVELRCDPISGHTALYWYRQSLGQGLEFLIYFQGNSAPDKSGLPSDRFSAERTGGSVSTLTIQRTQQEDSAVYLCASSLEFISTGELFFGEGSRLTVL.